Sequencing of this T cell receptor beta chain was carried out in a study of beta chain features in type 1 diabetes. Germline CDR1 reads MGHRA; CDR2 reads YSYEKL. V was shortened by 0 bases and J by 3 bases, with 2 bases between the two germline ends. The CDR3 loop spans 12 amino acids. Study-wide results and limits: Sequencing the cDNA could make cells with high TCR expression show up more than they should. Type 1 diabetes patients had moderately but significantly shorter TCRB CDR3s in all four CD4+ subsets. When VDJ junctions were examined, type 1 diabetes patients showed fewer insertions and more deletions.

Heparinised blood was drawn once per donor, averaging approximately 0.12 L. Central memory, naive, regulatory and stem cell-like memory CD4+ cells were sorted by CD45RO/CCR7/CD25/CD127/CD95/CD27. TCRB transcripts that were expressed got sequenced, as all of the isolated RNA had been reverse transcribed. Sequencing used immunoSEQ multiplex PCR; TCRdb keeps in-frame clones, though not all of them. Of about 150,000 clones listed, 13% are singletons. This clone was counted many times. Its specificity is not known. The gene calls are TRBV4-1 and TRBJ2-5; D call uncertain. The clonotype originates from a man aged 18 to 29 with type 1 diabetes. Specimen: central memory CD4+ T cells from blood. CDR3 coding DNA: TGCGCCAGCAGCCAAGAGAAAGAGACCCAGTACTTC. It encodes CASSQEKETQYF.